The text below deals with one T cell receptor beta chain. The sample is drawn from a study of OX40 agonist ivuxolimab in advanced cancers. The protocol was immunoSEQ multiplex PCR, while the TCRdb copy is restricted to in-frame clones and leaves out a portion. The repertoire includes tens of thousands of clones, roughly 82% of them detected once, and less than 3% sits in the top ten. Here the sequenced sample was CD4+ or CD8+ T cells sorted from blood, taken in a trial of the OX40 agonist ivuxolimab. The receptor was derived from an adult with an advanced solid tumor such as melanoma, head and neck, liver or kidney cancer.

The CDR3 reads CASSWRGSTNEKLFF. The CDR3 region has the DNA TGTGCCAGCAGCTGGAGGGGTTCAACTAATGAAAAACTGTTTTTT. The chain has TRBV7-2 and TRBJ1-4; the D gene is possibly TRBD1 (5 bases). V was cut by 4 bases and J by 0 bases, with 9 bases left in between. Per the germline V gene, CDR1 is SGHTA and CDR2 is FQGNSA. This CDR3 spans 15 amino acids. Drawing the rest from reference TRBV7-2 and TRBJ1-4, the complete variable domain is GAGVSQSPSNKVTEKGKDVELRCDPISGHTALYWYRQSLGQGLEFLIYFQGNSAPDKSGLPSDRFSAERTGGSVSTLTIQRTQQEDSAVYLCASSWRGSTNEKLFFGSGTQLSVL.